The clone carrying this T cell receptor beta chain was observed once. As yet, its antigen is unknown. The PCR was carried out with 60 Vbeta primers and 13 Jbeta primers. Assay used: immunoSEQ multiplex PCR; TCRdb lists only in-frame clones, some missing. Of 150,000 to 200,000 clones listed, 60% to 80% are singletons. This sample was taken from a study of cytomegalovirus exposure and HLA in healthy donors. In the study overall: Around 180 million T cells yielded 117 million unique TCR beta sequences in earlier analysis.

This CDR3 is built from 15 residues. Unmatched junction bases numbered 8, after V lost 2 bases and J lost 5 bases. Findings of the study overall: Researchers left out some V segments, among them TRBV6-2 and TRBV6-3, as indistinguishable. Associated with cytomegalovirus, according to the listing, were approximately 160 TCR beta chains. Clonal expansion was found to be greater in HLA-associated TCR beta chains than in equally common others in a later analysis.

This clonotype originated in a man aged 35 to 55 in good health and CMV-seropositive. Sample: PBMCs. The chain is built from TRBV23-1 and TRBJ1-1; TRBD1 matches at 7 bases. TRBV23-1 carries the ORF label, with uncertain function. The CDR3 region is CASSQKGQTTTEAFF. CDR3 DNA sequence: TGCGCCAGCAGTCAAAAGGGACAGACAACTACTGAAGCTTTCTTT.